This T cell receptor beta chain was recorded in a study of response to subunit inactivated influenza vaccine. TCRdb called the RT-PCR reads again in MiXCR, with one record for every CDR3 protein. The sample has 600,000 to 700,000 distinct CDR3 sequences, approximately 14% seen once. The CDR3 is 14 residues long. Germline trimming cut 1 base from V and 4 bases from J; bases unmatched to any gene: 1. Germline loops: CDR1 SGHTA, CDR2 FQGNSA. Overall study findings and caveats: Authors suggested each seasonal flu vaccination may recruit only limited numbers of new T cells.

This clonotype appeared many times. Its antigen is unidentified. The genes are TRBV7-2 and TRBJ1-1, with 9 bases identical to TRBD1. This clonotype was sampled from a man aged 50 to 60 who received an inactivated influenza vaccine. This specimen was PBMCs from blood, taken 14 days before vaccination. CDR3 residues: CASSLDRGLTEAFF. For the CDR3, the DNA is TGTGCCAGCAGCTTAGACAGGGGGCTCACTGAAGCTTTCTTT. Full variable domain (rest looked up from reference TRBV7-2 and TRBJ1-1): GAGVSQSPSNKVTEKGKDVELRCDPISGHTALYWYRQSLGQGLEFLIYFQGNSAPDKSGLPSDRFSAERTGGSVSTLTIQRTQQEDSAVYLCASSLDRGLTEAFFGQGTRLTVV.